A selection of T cell receptor beta chains follows, all from one sample in a study of preoperative IRX-2 immunotherapy in early breast cancer. Clones were sequenced by immunoSEQ multiplex PCR, and TCRdb holds only the in-frame ones, with some missing. The sample comprises tens of thousands of clones, 70% to 90% of which are singletons, and 1% to 1.5% rests with the top ten. Sequences were derived from lymph node tissue, sampled after IRX-2 immunotherapy. The source of these receptors is a human donor with breast cancer. The CDR3 runs from the conserved cysteine through the conserved F or W. Each record gives: V gene, D gene, clone size, J gene, CDR3 protein, CDR3 DNA. D genes are given only for firm matches. The listing skips clone size in some rows; elsewhere it reads once, few, many or a size class.

v_call: TRBV19; d_call: -; clone_size: -; j_call: TRBJ1-5; cdr3_aa: CASSIWGSQNQPQHF; cdr3_nt: TGTGCCAGTAGTATATGGGGGTCCCAAAATCAGCCCCAGCATTTT
v_call: TRBV18; d_call: -; clone_size: -; j_call: TRBJ2-1; cdr3_aa: CASSPGQQNEQFF; cdr3_nt: TGTGCCAGCTCACCCGGACAGCAGAATGAGCAGTTCTTC
v_call: TRBV2; d_call: TRBD1; clone_size: -; j_call: TRBJ2-1; cdr3_aa: CASSVATGGLRDNEQFF; cdr3_nt: TGTGCCAGCAGCGTAGCGACAGGGGGCCTCCGGGACAATGAGCAGTTCTTC
v_call: TRBV30; d_call: -; clone_size: -; j_call: TRBJ2-5; cdr3_aa: CAWSEGVPETQYF; cdr3_nt: TGTGCCTGGAGCGAGGGCGTCCCGGAGACCCAGTACTTC
v_call: TRBV6-4; d_call: TRBD1; clone_size: -; j_call: TRBJ2-1; cdr3_aa: CASSYSRGLGSYNEQFF; cdr3_nt: TGTGCCAGCAGTTACTCGAGGGGGCTAGGCTCCTACAATGAGCAGTTCTTC
v_call: TRBV30; d_call: -; clone_size: once; j_call: TRBJ2-3; cdr3_aa: CAWSVRFGDTQYF; cdr3_nt: TGTGCTTGGAGTGTAAGATTCGGAGATACGCAGTATTTT
v_call: TRBV11-3; d_call: TRBD2; clone_size: -; j_call: TRBJ2-1; cdr3_aa: CASSQRGGTYNEQFF; cdr3_nt: TGTGCCAGCAGTCAACGCGGGGGGACCTACAATGAGCAGTTCTTC
v_call: TRBV6-8; d_call: -; clone_size: once; j_call: TRBJ2-5; cdr3_aa: CASNQLGANRETQYF; cdr3_nt: TGTGCCAGCAATCAACTGGGTGCGAATCGAGAGACCCAGTACTTC
v_call: TRBV18; d_call: TRBD1; clone_size: -; j_call: TRBJ2-1; cdr3_aa: CASSPPGQYNEQFF; cdr3_nt: TGTGCCAGCTCACCCCCGGGACAGTACAATGAGCAGTTCTTC
v_call: TRBV18; d_call: TRBD2; clone_size: -; j_call: TRBJ2-2; cdr3_aa: CASSPGLQATGELFF; cdr3_nt: TGTGCCAGCTCCCCGGGACTACAGGCCACCGGGGAGCTGTTTTTT
v_call: TRBV11-3; d_call: TRBD1; clone_size: -; j_call: TRBJ1-4; cdr3_aa: CASSRGTGANEKLFF; cdr3_nt: TGTGCCAGCAGCCGAGGGACAGGCGCAAATGAAAAACTGTTTTTT
v_call: TRBV18; d_call: TRBD1; clone_size: -; j_call: TRBJ1-1; cdr3_aa: CASSPMAGGLLLNTEAFF; cdr3_nt: TGTGCCAGCTCACCGATGGCAGGGGGACTTCTCTTGAACACTGAAGCTTTCTTT
v_call: TRBV28; d_call: -; clone_size: -; j_call: TRBJ2-4; cdr3_aa: CASSPTAGIQYF; cdr3_nt: TGTGCCAGCAGCCCGACAGCGGGCATTCAGTACTTC
v_call: TRBV6-8; d_call: -; clone_size: -; j_call: TRBJ1-5; cdr3_aa: CASSIRQSNQPQHF; cdr3_nt: TGTGCCAGCAGCATTCGACAGAGCAATCAGCCCCAGCATTTT
v_call: TRBV14; d_call: -; clone_size: -; j_call: TRBJ1-4; cdr3_aa: CASSQSGSPGGEKLFF; cdr3_nt: TGTGCCAGCAGCCAATCTGGGTCTCCCGGTGGGGAAAAACTGTTTTTT
v_call: TRBV18; d_call: -; clone_size: -; j_call: TRBJ2-7; cdr3_aa: CASSPNQGIHEQYF; cdr3_nt: TGTGCCAGCTCACCAAATCAAGGGATTCACGAGCAGTACTTC
v_call: TRBV5-1; d_call: TRBD2; clone_size: -; j_call: TRBJ2-1; cdr3_aa: CASSLDSSRGSYNEQFF; cdr3_nt: TGCGCCAGCAGCTTGGATTCATCGCGGGGGTCCTACAATGAGCAGTTCTTC
v_call: TRBV15; d_call: -; clone_size: -; j_call: TRBJ2-1; cdr3_aa: CATSRDAGAFNEQFF; cdr3_nt: TGTGCCACCAGCAGAGATGCAGGGGCCTTCAATGAGCAGTTCTTC
v_call: TRBV6-8; d_call: -; clone_size: -; j_call: TRBJ1-2; cdr3_aa: CASTGRAEGRYGYTF; cdr3_nt: TGTGCCAGCACCGGCAGAGCCGAGGGTCGCTATGGCTACACCTTC
v_call: TRBV25-1; d_call: TRBD1; clone_size: -; j_call: TRBJ1-4; cdr3_aa: CASNRGTVNEKLFF; cdr3_nt: TGTGCCAGCAACCGAGGGACAGTAAATGAAAAACTGTTTTTT
v_call: TRBV29-1; d_call: -; clone_size: -; j_call: TRBJ1-6; cdr3_aa: CSVRRDLNSPLHF; cdr3_nt: TGCAGCGTCCGCCGGGACCTAAATTCACCCCTCCACTTT
v_call: TRBV29-1; d_call: TRBD2; clone_size: -; j_call: TRBJ2-7; cdr3_aa: CSVETYGLAGVYGQYF; cdr3_nt: TGCAGCGTTGAAACTTATGGACTAGCGGGGGTCTACGGGCAGTACTTC
v_call: TRBV29-1; d_call: -; clone_size: -; j_call: TRBJ2-7; cdr3_aa: CSVLDRNSSYEQYF; cdr3_nt: TGCAGCGTCCTCGACAGGAACAGCTCCTACGAGCAGTACTTC
v_call: TRBV18; d_call: -; clone_size: few; j_call: TRBJ1-4; cdr3_aa: CASSPRQNEKLFF; cdr3_nt: TGTGCCAGCTCACCCCGACAGAATGAAAAACTGTTTTTT
v_call: TRBV7-5; d_call: -; clone_size: -; j_call: TRBJ1-3; cdr3_aa: CASSFEGASSGNTIYF; cdr3_nt: TGTGCCAGCAGCTTTGAGGGGGCGAGCTCTGGAAACACCATATATTTT
v_call: TRBV15; d_call: -; clone_size: few; j_call: TRBJ1-1; cdr3_aa: CATSREGGGTEAFF; cdr3_nt: TGTGCCACCAGCAGAGAGGGCGGTGGGACTGAAGCTTTCTTT
v_call: TRBV18; d_call: -; clone_size: -; j_call: TRBJ1-1; cdr3_aa: CASSGGNTEAFF; cdr3_nt: TGTGCCAGCTCAGGGGGGAACACTGAAGCTTTCTTT
v_call: TRBV18; d_call: TRBD1; clone_size: -; j_call: TRBJ1-2; cdr3_aa: CASSPGQGLNYGYTF; cdr3_nt: TGTGCCAGCTCACCGGGACAGGGTCTTAACTATGGCTACACCTTC
v_call: TRBV18; d_call: TRBD2; clone_size: -; j_call: TRBJ2-1; cdr3_aa: CASSPRGQGLTYNEQFF; cdr3_nt: TGTGCCAGCTCACCACGAGGTCAGGGACTAACCTACAATGAGCAGTTCTTC
v_call: TRBV19; d_call: TRBD1; clone_size: -; j_call: TRBJ1-2; cdr3_aa: CASSRQGVVGYTF; cdr3_nt: TGTGCCAGTAGCCGACAGGGTGTTGTAGGCTACACCTTC
v_call: TRBV11-3; d_call: -; clone_size: medium-sized; j_call: TRBJ2-7; cdr3_aa: CASSLVGRMVLDEQYF; cdr3_nt: TGTGCCAGCAGCTTGGTTGGTCGGATGGTGTTGGACGAGCAGTACTTC
v_call: TRBV29-1; d_call: -; clone_size: -; j_call: TRBJ1-4; cdr3_aa: CSAEGRGQKLFF; cdr3_nt: TGCAGCGCGGAGGGCCGTGGGCAAAAACTGTTTTTT
v_call: TRBV19; d_call: -; clone_size: -; j_call: TRBJ1-1; cdr3_aa: CASSNRLNTEAFF; cdr3_nt: TGTGCCAGTAGTAACAGGTTGAACACTGAAGCTTTCTTT
v_call: TRBV6-8; d_call: TRBD1; clone_size: -; j_call: TRBJ2-2; cdr3_aa: CASSDGRTGGWVGELFF; cdr3_nt: TGTGCCAGCAGTGATGGGAGGACAGGGGGATGGGTCGGGGAGCTGTTTTTT
v_call: TRBV18; d_call: TRBD1; clone_size: few; j_call: TRBJ2-7; cdr3_aa: CASSQGQGLGEQYF; cdr3_nt: TGTGCCAGCTCACAGGGACAGGGATTAGGAGAGCAGTACTTC
v_call: TRBV28; d_call: TRBD2; clone_size: -; j_call: TRBJ2-3; cdr3_aa: CASSATSGGIYTQYF; cdr3_nt: TGTGCCAGCAGTGCGACTAGCGGGGGCATTTATACGCAGTATTTT
v_call: TRBV7-6; d_call: -; clone_size: -; j_call: TRBJ1-4; cdr3_aa: CASSLVVVNEKLFF; cdr3_nt: TGTGCCAGCAGCTTAGTGGTCGTCAATGAAAAACTGTTTTTT
v_call: TRBV6-8; d_call: TRBD1; clone_size: -; j_call: TRBJ2-7; cdr3_aa: CAISGGTGGKYEQYF; cdr3_nt: TGTGCTATCAGTGGAGGGACAGGGGGAAAGTACGAGCAGTACTTC
v_call: TRBV18; d_call: -; clone_size: -; j_call: TRBJ1-1; cdr3_aa: CASSPSLGEAFF; cdr3_nt: TGTGCCAGCTCACCAAGTTTAGGTGAAGCTTTCTTT
v_call: TRBV4-1; d_call: -; clone_size: few; j_call: TRBJ2-3; cdr3_aa: CASSQLQWGLEAGSQYF; cdr3_nt: TGCGCCAGCAGCCAACTTCAGTGGGGGTTAGAAGCCGGATCGCAGTATTTT
v_call: TRBV6-8; d_call: -; clone_size: -; j_call: TRBJ1-2; cdr3_aa: CATMDGPRGYGYTF; cdr3_nt: TGTGCCACCATGGACGGTCCCCGGGGCTATGGCTACACCTTC
v_call: TRBV15; d_call: -; clone_size: medium-sized; j_call: TRBJ2-1; cdr3_aa: CATSRVPRTRGNEQFF; cdr3_nt: TGTGCCACCAGCAGAGTCCCGAGAACTAGGGGTAATGAGCAGTTCTTC
v_call: TRBV18; d_call: TRBD1; clone_size: -; j_call: TRBJ2-7; cdr3_aa: CASSPPGTGGYEQYF; cdr3_nt: TGTGCCAGCTCACCACCGGGGACAGGAGGCTACGAGCAGTACTTC
v_call: TRBV10-3; d_call: TRBD1; clone_size: -; j_call: TRBJ1-2; cdr3_aa: CAISGQGAKYGYTF; cdr3_nt: TGTGCCATCAGTGGGCAGGGGGCGAAGTATGGCTACACCTTC
v_call: TRBV19; d_call: -; clone_size: -; j_call: TRBJ1-3; cdr3_aa: CASMRRGGNTIYF; cdr3_nt: TGTGCCAGTATGCGCAGGGGTGGAAACACCATATATTTT
v_call: TRBV18; d_call: TRBD1; clone_size: few; j_call: TRBJ1-2; cdr3_aa: CASSPGDRFYGYTF; cdr3_nt: TGTGCCAGCTCACCTGGGGACAGGTTCTATGGCTACACCTTC
v_call: TRBV25-1; d_call: -; clone_size: -; j_call: TRBJ2-2; cdr3_aa: CASSDYPVPPTGELFF; cdr3_nt: TGTGCCAGCAGTGACTATCCCGTTCCTCCCACCGGGGAGCTGTTTTTT
v_call: TRBV6-8; d_call: -; clone_size: -; j_call: TRBJ1-6; cdr3_aa: CASSSGADSYNSPLHF; cdr3_nt: TGTGCCAGCAGCAGCGGGGCCGACTCCTATAATTCACCCCTCCACTTT
v_call: TRBV19; d_call: TRBD1; clone_size: -; j_call: TRBJ1-3; cdr3_aa: CATQGRGRLRTGNTIYF; cdr3_nt: TGTGCCACCCAGGGGAGGGGGCGGCTTCGGACTGGAAACACCATATATTTT
v_call: TRBV6-8; d_call: TRBD1; clone_size: -; j_call: TRBJ2-5; cdr3_aa: CASSYSGHRGRETQYF; cdr3_nt: TGTGCCAGCAGTTACTCGGGCCACAGGGGGCGAGAGACCCAGTACTTC
v_call: TRBV19; d_call: -; clone_size: -; j_call: TRBJ2-7; cdr3_aa: CASSSRAVTYEQYF; cdr3_nt: TGTGCCAGTAGTAGCAGGGCCGTAACCTACGAGCAGTACTTC
v_call: TRBV18; d_call: TRBD1; clone_size: -; j_call: TRBJ1-1; cdr3_aa: CASSPTGDTEAFF; cdr3_nt: TGTGCCAGCTCACCGACAGGGGACACTGAAGCTTTCTTT